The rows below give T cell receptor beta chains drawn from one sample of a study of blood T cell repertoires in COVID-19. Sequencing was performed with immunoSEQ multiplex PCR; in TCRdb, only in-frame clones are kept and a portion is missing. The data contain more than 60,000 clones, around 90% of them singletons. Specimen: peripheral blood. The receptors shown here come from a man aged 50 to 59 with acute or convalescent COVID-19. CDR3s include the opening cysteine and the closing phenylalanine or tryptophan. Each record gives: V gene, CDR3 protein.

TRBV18,CASSPERRYNEQFF
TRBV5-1,CASSLGVMASYGYTF
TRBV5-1,CASSRDRGDQPQHF
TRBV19,CASTAPPTNYGYTF
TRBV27,CASRAGTDMFF
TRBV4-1,CASSQDLTYEQYF
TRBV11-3,CASSLGGQGRSTEAFF
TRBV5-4,CASSTGLAGGTSYNEQFF
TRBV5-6,CASSSPGTGIYGYTF
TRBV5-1,CASSPLQGWETQYF
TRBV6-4,CASVADDQPQHF
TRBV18,CASSPPDETGEVEQFF
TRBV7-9,CASSPRGTSENGELFF
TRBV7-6,CASSLVTPRLAGYTQYF
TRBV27,CASSFISGTGVYEQYF
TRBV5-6,CASSWDRMNSPLHF
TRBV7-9,CASSPGGAQGYF
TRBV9,CASSPPGQGMDTQYF
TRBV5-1,CASSSSPGDGSYEQYF
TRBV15,CATSRDGGVPAYEQYF
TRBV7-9,CASSLGQGLGEQYF
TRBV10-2,CASSAGGASTEAFF
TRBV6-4,CASSAARSGELFF
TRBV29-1,CSVDGGYEQYF
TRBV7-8,CASSRGTSGWEADTQYF
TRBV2,CASSEFRSQETQYF
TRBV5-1,CASSSEPPGQRDEKLFF
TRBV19,CASSKRGLEGYEQYF
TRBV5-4,CASSLASGARPGELFF
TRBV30,CAWSDRGEGYTF
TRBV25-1,CASSPSLTSGREGIQYF
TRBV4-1,CASSPGGSTPTEELFF
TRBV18,CASSPGLAGTGNEQFF
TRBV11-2,CASSLRGAADQETQYF
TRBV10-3,CAISPGREAFF
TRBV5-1,CASSSVSGETQYF
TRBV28,CASSPGEAYSNQPQHF
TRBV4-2,CASSQDPAGGNNEQFF
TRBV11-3,CASSLGGIYRQETQYF
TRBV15,CATSRDQGLYNEQFF
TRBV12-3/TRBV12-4,CASSLMQGYEQYF